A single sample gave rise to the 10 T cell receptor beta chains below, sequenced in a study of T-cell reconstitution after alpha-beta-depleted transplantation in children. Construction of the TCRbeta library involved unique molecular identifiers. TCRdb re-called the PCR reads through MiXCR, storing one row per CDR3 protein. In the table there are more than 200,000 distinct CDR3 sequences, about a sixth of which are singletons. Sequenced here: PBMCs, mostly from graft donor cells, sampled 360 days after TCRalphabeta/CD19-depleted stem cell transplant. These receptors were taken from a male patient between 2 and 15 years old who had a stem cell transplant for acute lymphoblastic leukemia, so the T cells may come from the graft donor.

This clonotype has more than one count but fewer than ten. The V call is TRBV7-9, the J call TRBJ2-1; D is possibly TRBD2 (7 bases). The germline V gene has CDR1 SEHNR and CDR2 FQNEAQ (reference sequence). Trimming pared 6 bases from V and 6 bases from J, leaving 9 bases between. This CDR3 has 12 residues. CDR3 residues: CASRGGGNEQFF. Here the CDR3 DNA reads TGTGCCAGCAGAGGGGGGGGCAATGAGCAGTTCTTC. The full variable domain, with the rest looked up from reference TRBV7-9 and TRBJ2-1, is DTGVSQNPRHKITKRGQNVTFRCDPISEHNRLYWYRQTLGQGPEFLTYFQNEAQLEKSRLLSDRFSAERPKGSFSTLEIQRTEQGDSAMYLCASRGGGNEQFFGPGTRLTVL.

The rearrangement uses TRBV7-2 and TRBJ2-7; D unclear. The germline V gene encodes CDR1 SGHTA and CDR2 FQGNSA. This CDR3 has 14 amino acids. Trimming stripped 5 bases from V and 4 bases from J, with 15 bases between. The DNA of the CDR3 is TGTGCCAGCAGCCCCCCCAACTGGAGATACGAGCAGTACTTC. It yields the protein CASSPPNWRYEQYF. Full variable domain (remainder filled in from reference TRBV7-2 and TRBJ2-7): GAGVSQSPSNKVTEKGKDVELRCDPISGHTALYWYRQSLGQGLEFLIYFQGNSAPDKSGLPSDRFSAERTGGSVSTLTIQRTQQEDSAVYLCASSPPNWRYEQYFGPGTRLTVT.

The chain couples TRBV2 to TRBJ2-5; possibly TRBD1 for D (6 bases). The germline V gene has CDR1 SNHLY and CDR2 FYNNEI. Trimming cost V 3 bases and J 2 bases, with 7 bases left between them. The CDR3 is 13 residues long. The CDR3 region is CASSEGQQETQYF. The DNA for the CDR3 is TGTGCCAGCAGTGAGGGACAACAAGAGACCCAGTACTTC.

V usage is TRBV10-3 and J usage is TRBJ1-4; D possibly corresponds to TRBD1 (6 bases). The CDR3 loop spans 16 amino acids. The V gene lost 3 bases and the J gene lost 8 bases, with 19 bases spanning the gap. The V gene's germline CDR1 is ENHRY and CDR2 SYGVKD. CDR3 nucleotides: TGTGCCATCAGTGATGGTACGACAGGCATCGGCGAAAAACTGTTTTTT. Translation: CAISDGTTGIGEKLFF.

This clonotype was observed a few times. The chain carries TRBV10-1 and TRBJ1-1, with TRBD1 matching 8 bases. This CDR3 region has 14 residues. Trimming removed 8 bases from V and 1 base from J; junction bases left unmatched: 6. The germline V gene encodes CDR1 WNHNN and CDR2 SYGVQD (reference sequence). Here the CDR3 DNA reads TGCGCCAGCGGCGGGACAGGTGGGAACACTGAAGCTTTCTTT. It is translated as CASGGTGGNTEAFF.

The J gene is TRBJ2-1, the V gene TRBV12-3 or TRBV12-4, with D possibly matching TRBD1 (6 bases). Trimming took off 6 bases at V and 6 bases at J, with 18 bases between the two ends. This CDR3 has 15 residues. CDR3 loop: CASSRVGGKGNEQFF. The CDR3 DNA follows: TGTGCCAGCAGCAGAGTAGGGGGAAAGGGCAATGAGCAGTTCTTC.

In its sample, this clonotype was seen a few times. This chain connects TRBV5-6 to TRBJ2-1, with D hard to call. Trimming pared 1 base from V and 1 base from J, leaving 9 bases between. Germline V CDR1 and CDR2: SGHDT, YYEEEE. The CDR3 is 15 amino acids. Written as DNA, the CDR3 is TGTGCCAGCAGCTTGAACCCGGGTTCCTACAATGAGCAGTTCTTC. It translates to CASSLNPGSYNEQFF.

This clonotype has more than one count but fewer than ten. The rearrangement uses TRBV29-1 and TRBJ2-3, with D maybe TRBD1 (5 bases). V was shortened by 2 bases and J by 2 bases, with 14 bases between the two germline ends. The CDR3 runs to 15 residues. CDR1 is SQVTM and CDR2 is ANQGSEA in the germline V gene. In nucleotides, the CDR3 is TGCAGCGTTGAATGGACACCCGGCTCCACAGATACGCAGTATTTT. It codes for CSVEWTPGSTDTQYF.

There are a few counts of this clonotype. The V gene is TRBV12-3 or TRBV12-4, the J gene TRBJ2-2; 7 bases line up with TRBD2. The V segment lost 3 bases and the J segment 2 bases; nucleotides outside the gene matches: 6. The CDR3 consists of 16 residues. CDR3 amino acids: CASSFWRGGNTGELFF. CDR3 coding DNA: TGTGCCAGCAGTTTTTGGCGCGGGGGAAACACCGGGGAGCTGTTTTTT.

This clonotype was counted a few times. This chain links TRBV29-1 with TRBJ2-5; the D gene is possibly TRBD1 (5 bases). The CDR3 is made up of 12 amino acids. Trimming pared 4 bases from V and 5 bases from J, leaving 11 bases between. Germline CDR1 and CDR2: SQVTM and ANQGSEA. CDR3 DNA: TGCAGCGTTGGAAGGGGCCGGGAGACCCAGTACTTC. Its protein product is CSVGRGRETQYF.